This paragraph reports one T cell receptor (beta chain). As yet, its antigen is unknown. The sample comes from a study of vaccination effects on CD4 cells after COVID-19. Overall study: Vaccination of participants consisted of two doses of either the BNT162b2 or mRNA-1273 vaccine. At 16 days and at one week before vaccination, samples were given by two convalescent patients. General study results and limits: At late timepoints after vaccination, vaccine- and infection-induced clones shrank markedly. The study, lacking early post-infection timepoints, had few convalescent patients.

Sequencing in the ViraFEST assay came after antigen-specific CD4+ T cells had been expanded with viral peptide pools, which were used to stimulate PBMC. The authors isolated CD4+ T cells after 9 to 10 days of culture. PCR-confirmed SARS-CoV-2 infection occurred in the person between March and December 2020. With 3 bases clipped from V and 3 bases from J, the junction kept 8 bases outside the gene matches. This CDR3 spans 16 amino acids. CDR1 SGDLS and CDR2 YYNGEE come from the germline V gene. The table came from immunoSEQ multiplex PCR; TCRdb's copy has only in-frame clones and leaves some out. This sample yields 17,000 or so clones, of which about 70% are seen a single time; roughly 17% belongs to the top ten.

The source material was CD4+ T cells from PBMCs cultured with SARS-CoV-2 spike peptides, sampled before COVID-19 vaccination. The sequence was collected from a human donor who had a prior SARS-CoV-2 infection. J is TRBJ2-3 and V is TRBV9; 9 bases fit TRBD2. In DNA, the CDR3 is TGTGCCAGCAGCGAAAGACATGCGGGAGGGACAGATACGCAGTATTTT. It translates to CASSERHAGGTDTQYF.